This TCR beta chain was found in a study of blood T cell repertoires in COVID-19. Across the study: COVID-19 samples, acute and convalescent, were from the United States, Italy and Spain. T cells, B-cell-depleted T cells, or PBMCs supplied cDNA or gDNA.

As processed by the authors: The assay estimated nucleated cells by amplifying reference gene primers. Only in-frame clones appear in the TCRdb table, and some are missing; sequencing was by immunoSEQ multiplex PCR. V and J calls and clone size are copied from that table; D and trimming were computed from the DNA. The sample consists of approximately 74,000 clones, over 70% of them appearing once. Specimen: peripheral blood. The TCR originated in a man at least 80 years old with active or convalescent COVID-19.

CDR3: CASGLANQPQHF. The CDR3 DNA sequence: TGTGCTAGTGGTTTGGCAAATCAGCCCCAGCATTTT. This chain uses TRBV12-5 with TRBJ1-5; unclear D gene. Per the germline V gene, CDR1 is LGHNT and CDR2 is FRNRAP. The CDR3 extends over 12 amino acids. V lost 1 base to trimming and J lost 4 bases, with 2 bases between them.